These 2 T cell receptor beta chains share one sample of origin, sequenced in a study of molecular identifiers for immune sequencing clone quantification. Via MiXCR, TCRdb re-called the PCR reads, giving one row per CDR3 protein. The repertoire holds about 640,000 distinct CDR3 sequences, with 20% as singletons. The specimen sequenced was naive CD8+ T cells from blood, with Jurkat cell RNA spiked in. The subset here: FACS-sorted CD8+CD4-CCR7+CD45RA+ naive T cells. All receptors derive from a human donor in good health. Some libraries in this study had Jurkat cell RNA spiked in.

This clonotype was recorded at least ten times. The rearrangement links TRBV9 to TRBJ2-2; TRBD1 matches 8 bases. V was pared by 4 bases and J by 3 bases, with 8 bases of the junction left unmatched. CDR1 SGDLS and CDR2 YYNGEE come from the germline V gene. CDR3 length equals 16 residues. This chain's CDR3 is CASSSSGQGYTGELFF. The CDR3 DNA is TGTGCCAGCAGCTCTAGTGGACAGGGATACACCGGGGAGCTGTTTTTT.

This clonotype has ten or more counts. The rearrangement uses TRBV3-1 and TRBJ2-3; 10 nucleotides agree with TRBD2. Trimming removed 1 base from V and 4 bases from J; junction bases left unmatched: 8. Per the germline V gene, CDR1 is LGHDT and CDR2 is YNNKEL (reference sequence). This CDR3 has 17 amino acids. The CDR3 sequence: CASSQVSSGGAPDTQYF. The CDR3 DNA reads as TGTGCCAGCAGCCAAGTTTCCAGCGGGGGGGCCCCAGATACGCAGTATTTT.